These 20 T cell receptor beta chains were all obtained from the same sample, sequenced in a study of beta chain features in type 1 diabetes. Study-level results: Shortening that was moderate but significant affected the TCRB CDR3s of Type 1 diabetes patients in all four CD4+ subsets.

These receptors have no known antigen. TCRB transcripts that were expressed got sequenced, as all of the isolated RNA had been reverse transcribed. Libraries were prepared by immunoSEQ multiplex PCR; TCRdb keeps only in-frame clonotypes and omits some of them. The sample contains about 230,000 clones, roughly 16% of which appear only once. The sample was naive CD4+ T cells from blood. These receptors were taken from a young man with type 1 diabetes.

V is TRBV9 and J is TRBJ1-1, with a tentative D call TRBD1 (5 bases). Trimming left V 0 bases short and J 4 bases short, with 10 bases between. The CDR3 loop spans 14 amino acids. Germline V gene sequence: CDR1 SGDLS, CDR2 YYNGEE. The CDR3 coding sequence is TGTGCCAGCAGCGTAGCAGCGGGGGTCACTGAAGCTTTCTTT. Its translation is CASSVAAGVTEAFF.

A note on this clone: The identical CDR3 is also encoded by other nucleotide sequences in the sample. The CDR3 spells CAWGNYGYTF. The CDR3 region has the DNA TGTGCCTGGGGCAACTATGGCTACACCTTC. This rearrangement joins TRBV30 to TRBJ1-2; D not certain. CDR3 length: 10 amino acids. V was shortened by 5 bases and J by 2 bases, with 3 bases between the two germline ends. CDR1 and CDR2 from the germline V gene are GTSNPN and SVGIG (reference sequence).

This clone was found once. This chain connects TRBV25-1 to TRBJ2-7, with 8 bases matching TRBD1. The CDR3 loop spans 16 amino acids. Germline CDR1 is MGHDK and CDR2 is SYGVNS. V lost 4 bases to trimming and J lost 1 base; unmatched junction nucleotides: 9. As DNA, the CDR3 is TGTGCCAGCAGTGCATTAGGGACAGGAACTTCCTACGAGCAGTACTTC. It encodes CASSALGTGTSYEQYF.

The rearrangement links TRBV6-4 to TRBJ1-1, with D tentatively TRBD1 (6 bases). Germline values: CDR1 MRHNA, CDR2 SNTAGT. This CDR3 is 15 amino acids long. V lost 4 bases and J lost 0, with 12 bases in between. CDR3 sequence (DNA): TGTGCCAGCAGTGTCGTGGGACACTTGAACACTGAAGCTTTCTTT. Amino acids: CASSVVGHLNTEAFF.

This clone was seen more than once but under ten times. The chain carries TRBV30 and TRBJ2-5, with 11 bases matching TRBD2. The junction had 1 base not matched to a gene; V was cut back by 2 bases and J by 5 bases. CDR1 and CDR2 from the germline V gene are GTSNPN and SVGIG (reference sequence). This CDR3 contains 13 residues. CDR3 region: CAWSTSGSETQYF. CDR3 coding DNA: TGTGCCTGGAGTACTAGCGGGAGCGAGACCCAGTACTTC.

The chain links TRBV10-3 to TRBJ2-5, with D hard to call. The CDR3 has 11 amino acids. Germline values: CDR1 ENHRY, CDR2 SYGVKD. V gave up 6 bases and J gave up 0 bases, with 2 bases separating them. CDR3 coding DNA: TGTGCCATCAGGAACCAAGAGACCCAGTACTTC. Residues: CAIRNQETQYF.

J is TRBJ2-7 and V is TRBV30, with D possibly called TRBD1 or TRBD2 (5 bases each). Germline V lookup: CDR1 GTSNPN, CDR2 SVGIG (reference sequence). Trimming pared 0 bases from V and 0 bases from J, leaving 21 bases between. The length of the CDR3 is 18 residues. CDR3 bases: TGTGCCTGGAGTGTACTGAATTGGGAGACAGCCTTCTCCTACGAGCAGTACTTC. It specifies CAWSVLNWETAFSYEQYF.

J is TRBJ2-3 and V is TRBV6-6; D is undetermined. Germline CDR1 reads MNHNY; CDR2 reads SVGAGI (reference sequence). V was trimmed by 6 bases and J by 2 bases, leaving 12 bases between them. The CDR3 is made up of 14 amino acids. Here the CDR3 DNA reads TGTGCCAGCAGCCCCGACCCATCCACAGATACGCAGTATTTT. This sequence encodes CASSPDPSTDTQYF.

V gene TRBV11-2 combines with J gene TRBJ2-7; no definite D call. The ends were cut back, 8 bases at V and 2 bases at J, with 13 bases in the middle. The CDR3 runs 13 residues. CDR1 SGHAT and CDR2 FQNNGV come from the germline V gene. CDR3: CASQSLRAYEQYF. In nucleotides, the CDR3 is TGTGCCAGCCAGAGTCTTAGGGCCTACGAGCAGTACTTC.

V and J are TRBV29-1 and TRBJ2-7; 13 nucleotides align to TRBD2. The J segment lost 7 bases and the V segment lost 4 bases, leaving 7 bases of the junction unmatched. CDR3 length: 14 residues. Germline-derived CDR1 and CDR2 are SQVTM and ANQGSEA. This chain's CDR3 is CSVAPRLAGGEQYF. The DNA of the CDR3 is TGCAGCGTTGCACCACGACTAGCGGGGGGAGAGCAGTACTTC.

The gene calls are TRBV5-1 and TRBJ2-5, with 7 bases that match TRBD2. In germline, CDR1 is SGHRS, CDR2 YFSETQ. J was trimmed by 5 bases and V by 6 bases; bases with no gene match: 7. The CDR3 consists of 13 residues. The chain's CDR3 is CASKREVWETQYF. For the CDR3, the DNA is TGCGCCAGCAAACGGGAGGTTTGGGAGACCCAGTACTTC.

The rearrangement uses TRBV30 and TRBJ2-3; TRBD1 matches 8 bases. Germline values: CDR1 GTSNPN, CDR2 SVGIG (reference sequence). V lost 4 bases, J lost 4 bases, and 10 bases stayed unmatched. CDR3 length: 15 residues. For the CDR3, the DNA is TGTGCCTGGACCACTCTCAGGGGGCGCGCAGATACGCAGTATTTT. This codes for CAWTTLRGRADTQYF.

This clone was recorded a few times. The CDR3 here is CASSQGQRQSTF. CDR3 coding DNA: TGCGCCAGCAGCCAAGGGCAGAGGCAGTCTACCTTC. This chain connects TRBV4-1 to TRBJ1-2; D unclear. This CDR3 has 12 amino acids. Trimming cost V 1 base and J 14 bases, with 14 bases left between them. CDR1 and CDR2 (germline): MGHRA, YSYEKL.

This clone was counted a few times. The chain employs TRBV9 and TRBJ1-4, with D uncertain. The CDR3 spans 13 residues. Trimming took 1 base from V and 4 from J, leaving 5 bases between them. CDR1 SGDLS and CDR2 YYNGEE come from the germline V gene. The chain's CDR3 is CASSVSINEKLFF. The CDR3 DNA is TGTGCCAGCAGCGTATCAATTAATGAAAAACTGTTTTTT.

This rearrangement joins TRBV7-2 to TRBJ2-4, with a tentative D call TRBD1 (6 bases). CDR1 is SGHTA, CDR2 FQGNSA, per germline. The CDR3 covers 15 residues. V was clipped by 3 bases and J by 6 bases, with 15 bases between them. CDR3 coding DNA: TGTGCCAGCAGCTTCTTCGGGATGACAGGAAACATTCAGTACTTC. It translates to CASSFFGMTGNIQYF.

The CDR3 bases are TGTGCCAGCAGCCAAGATCGGGGTTCTAGTTGGGCATACACTGAAGCTTTCTTT. Residues: CASSQDRGSSWAYTEAFF. The V and J genes are TRBV14 and TRBJ1-1; D gene unclear. The CDR3 contains 18 residues. CDR1 and CDR2 from the germline V gene are SGHDN and FVKESK. V lost 0 bases and J lost 3, with 20 bases in between.

The rearrangement joins TRBV7-9 to TRBJ2-7; D is perhaps TRBD2 (5 bases). This CDR3 has 14 amino acids. Germline loops: CDR1 SEHNR, CDR2 FQNEAQ (reference sequence). V gave up 5 bases and J gave up 0 bases, with 11 bases separating them. The CDR3 loop reads CASSPRVASYEQYF. DNA for the CDR3: TGTGCCAGCAGCCCGAGGGTCGCCTCCTACGAGCAGTACTTC.

This clone has a handful of counts. One end of the junction fails to match germline, which may point to a read error. CDR3 in amino acids: CSARFGQTNTF. For the CDR3, the DNA is TGCAGTGCTAGATTCGGACAGACTAACACTTTT. This sequence joins TRBV20-1 and TRBJ1-5; D may be TRBD1 (6 bases). CDR3 length: 11 residues. Germline V gene sequence: CDR1 DFQATT, CDR2 SNEGSKA (reference sequence).

The V and J genes are TRBV9 and TRBJ1-1; a weak D match, TRBD1 (6 bases). The CDR3 runs 13 residues. The ends were cut back, 7 bases at V and 1 base at J, with 11 bases in the middle. Looked up from germline, CDR1 is SGDLS and CDR2 is YYNGEE. The CDR3 coding sequence is TGTGCCAGCCTCCCACAGGGGAACACTGAAGCTTTCTTT. Encoded protein: CASLPQGNTEAFF.

This chain connects TRBV7-2 to TRBJ2-1; possibly TRBD1 for D (5 bases). Per the germline V gene, CDR1 is SGHTA and CDR2 is FQGNSA. Trimming shortened V by 4 bases and J by 5 bases, and 18 bases separated the two germline ends. This CDR3 contains 16 residues. For the CDR3, the DNA is TGTGCCAGCAGCTCAAAATCCCGGACACCTAACAATGAGCAGTTCTTC. It codes for CASSSKSRTPNNEQFF.